What follows are 4 T cell receptor beta chains derived from one specimen sequenced in a study of CD8+CD57+ T cells in acquired aplastic anemia. Patients picked for sequencing had shown CD8+CD57+ cell expansion detected by flow cytometry. The use of genomic DNA as template underpinned the TCR beta VDJ and CDR3 profiling. TCRdb fed the reads into MiXCR, producing one record per CDR3 protein. This sample has around 170,000 distinct CDR3 sequences, with 40% to 55% found just once. Sample: sorted CD4+, CD8+, or CD8+CD57+ T cells (not recorded which) from PBMCs. The receptor set was obtained from a human donor with aplastic anemia.

The V call is TRBV20-1, the J call TRBJ1-5; the match to TRBD1 covers 9 bases. V was clipped by 6 bases and J by 8 bases; unmatched bases: 11. This CDR3 spans 14 amino acids. CDR1 is DFQATT, CDR2 SNEGSKA, per germline (reference sequence). This CDR3 is CSAAAGTGQKPQHF. CDR3 DNA sequence: TGCAGTGCCGCCGCTGGGACAGGGCAAAAGCCCCAGCATTTT.

The chain employs TRBV20-1 and TRBJ1-2, with 12 bases lining up with TRBD1. The length of the CDR3 is 15 residues. Per the germline V gene, CDR1 is DFQATT and CDR2 is SNEGSKA (reference sequence). V shed 2 bases, J shed 8 bases, and the junction held 9 bases outside the gene matches. CDR3 in amino acids: CSARSGTGGVRGYTF. The CDR3 DNA follows: TGCAGTGCTAGATCCGGGACAGGGGGCGTGAGGGGCTACACCTTC.

J is TRBJ1-1 and V is TRBV10-3, with unresolved D. CDR1 and CDR2 (germline): ENHRY, SYGVKD. Trimming removed 6 bases at V and 2 bases at J, with 13 bases between. This CDR3 comprises 14 residues. The CDR3 reads CAISYTASNTEAFF. The DNA of the CDR3 is TGTGCCATCAGCTACACAGCGTCTAACACTGAAGCTTTCTTT.

The table lists this clonotype with a few counts. A read error is possible here, since a much larger clone lies one base away. The V gene is TRBV7-3, the J gene TRBJ1-2; no firm D call. Germline CDR1 and CDR2: SGHTA and FQGTGA. The CDR3 consists of 11 residues. V shed 6 bases and J shed 4 bases, with 6 bases lying between them. DNA for the CDR3: TGTGCCAGCAGGACAACCTATGGCTACACCTTC. This sequence encodes CASRTTYGYTF.